This T cell receptor (beta chain) was sequenced in a study of blood T cells in healthy people across ages. Study-level findings and limits: Observed TCR beta diversity showed a strong correlation with the percentage of naive T cells as measured by flow cytometry. Estimates drawn from one million T cells were deemed to understate diversity. Aged donors had fewer naive CD4+ cells and lower diversity than long-lived donors.

Concerning this clonotype itself: Its antigen is unknown. The junction departs from the called germline gene at one end, perhaps through a read error.

Germline-derived CDR1 and CDR2 are LGHDT and YNNKEL (reference sequence). The CDR3 loop spans 14 amino acids. Through a sample-barcoded 5' primer and a J-beta primer mix, a second PCR was run for 7 to 11 cycles. From the 5' RACE reads, TCRdb called clonotypes with MiXCR, one entry per CDR3 protein. The table has over 600,000 distinct CDR3 sequences, more than 20% seen once. No fewer than 5 micrograms of total RNA were isolated from every sample. V is TRBV3-1 and J is TRBJ2-7; TRBD2 agrees at 8 bases. The clonotype originates from a man between 65 and 80 years old in good health. Sequencing was carried out using blood. This chain's CDR3 is CASSQGLGRLERYF. In DNA form, the CDR3 reads TGTGCCAGCAGCCAGGGACTAGGTAGGCTCGAGCGGTACTTC.